One and the same sample provided the 2 T cell receptor beta chains below, sequenced in a study of blood T cell repertoires in COVID-19. Only in-frame clones appear in the TCRdb table, and some are missing; sequencing was by immunoSEQ multiplex PCR. The data show about 200,000 clones, approximately 91% seen once. The sequenced sample was peripheral blood. These receptors all stem from a young man with active or convalescent COVID-19.

The CDR3 loop is CATSRDISGSYEQYF. The CDR3 DNA reads TGTGCCACCAGCAGAGATATTTCAGGGTCCTACGAGCAGTACTTC. The chain joins TRBV15 to TRBJ2-7, with D tentatively TRBD1 (5 bases). Deletions cut 0 bases from V and 1 base from J, with 10 bases between. This CDR3 has 15 residues. The V gene's germline CDR1 is LNHNV and CDR2 YYDKDF (reference sequence).

V gene TRBV2 combines with J gene TRBJ1-2, with D possibly being TRBD1 (5 bases). The CDR3 extends over 15 amino acids. The germline V gene encodes CDR1 SNHLY and CDR2 FYNNEI. V lost 7 bases and J 8 bases, leaving 23 bases between the germline ends. CDR3 region: CASTFSGGGVGGYTF. DNA for the CDR3: TGTGCCAGCACCTTTTCGGGTGGAGGGGTAGGGGGCTACACCTTC.